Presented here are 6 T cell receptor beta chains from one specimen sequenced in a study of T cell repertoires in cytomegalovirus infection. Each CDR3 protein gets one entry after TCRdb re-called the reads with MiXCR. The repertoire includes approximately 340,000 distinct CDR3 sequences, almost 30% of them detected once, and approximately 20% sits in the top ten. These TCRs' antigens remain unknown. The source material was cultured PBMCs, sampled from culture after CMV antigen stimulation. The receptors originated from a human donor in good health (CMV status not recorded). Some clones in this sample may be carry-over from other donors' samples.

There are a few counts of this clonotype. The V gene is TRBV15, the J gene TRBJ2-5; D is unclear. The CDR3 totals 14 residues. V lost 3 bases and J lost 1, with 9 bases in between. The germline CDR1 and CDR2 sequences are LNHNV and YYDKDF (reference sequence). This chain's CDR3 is CATSRAGFQETQYF. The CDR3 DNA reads TGTGCCACCAGCAGGGCCGGCTTCCAAGAGACCCAGTACTTC.

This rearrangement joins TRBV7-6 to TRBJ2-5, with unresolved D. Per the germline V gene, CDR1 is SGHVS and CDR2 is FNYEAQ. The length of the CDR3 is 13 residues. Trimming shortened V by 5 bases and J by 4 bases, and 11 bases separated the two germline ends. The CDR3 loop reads CASSPSVGETQYF. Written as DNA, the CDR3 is TGTGCCAGCAGCCCCTCCGTAGGAGAGACCCAGTACTTC.

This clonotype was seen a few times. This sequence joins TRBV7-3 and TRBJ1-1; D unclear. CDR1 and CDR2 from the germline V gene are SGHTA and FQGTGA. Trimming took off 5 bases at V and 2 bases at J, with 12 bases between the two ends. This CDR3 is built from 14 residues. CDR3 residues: CASSPVATNTEAFF. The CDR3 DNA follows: TGTGCCAGCAGCCCGGTGGCCACCAACACTGAAGCTTTCTTT.

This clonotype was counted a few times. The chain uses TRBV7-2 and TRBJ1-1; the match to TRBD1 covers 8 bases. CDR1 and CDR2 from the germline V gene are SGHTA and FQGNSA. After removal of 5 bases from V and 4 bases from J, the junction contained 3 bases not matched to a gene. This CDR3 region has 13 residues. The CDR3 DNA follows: TGTGCCAGCAGCATCGACAGGGGCACTGAAGCTTTCTTT. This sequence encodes CASSIDRGTEAFF.

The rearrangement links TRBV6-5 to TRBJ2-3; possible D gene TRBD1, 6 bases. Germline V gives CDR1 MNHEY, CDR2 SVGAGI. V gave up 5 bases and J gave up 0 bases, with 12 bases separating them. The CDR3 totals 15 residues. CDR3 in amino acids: CASSPTGLSTDTQYF. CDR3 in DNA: TGTGCCAGCAGTCCGACAGGCCTGAGCACAGATACGCAGTATTTT.

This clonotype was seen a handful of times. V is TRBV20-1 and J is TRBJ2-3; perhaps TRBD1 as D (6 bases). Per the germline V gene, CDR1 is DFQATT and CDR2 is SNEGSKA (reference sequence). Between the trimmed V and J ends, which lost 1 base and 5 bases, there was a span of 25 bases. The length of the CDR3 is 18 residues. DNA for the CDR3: TGCAGTGCTAGAGGGGGGCGAACTTGGGCGGAGCCGAGAGATACGCAGTATTTT. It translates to CSARGGRTWAEPRDTQYF.